One sample yielded the 17 T cell receptor beta chains listed below, sequenced in a study of blood T cells in healthy people across ages. Through a sample-barcoded 5' primer and a J-beta primer mix, a second PCR was run for 7 to 11 cycles. TCRdb fed the 5' RACE reads into MiXCR, producing one record per CDR3 protein. The sample has roughly 800,000 distinct CDR3 sequences, approximately 25% seen once. This same sample was also part of a study on T cells of mothers and their children.

Sequencing was performed on blood. The receptors were gathered from a boy between 10 and 17 years old in good health.

This chain links TRBV5-1 with TRBJ2-5; no reliable D call. With the DNA end fitting TRBJ2-7 better, the J assignment may be wrong. This CDR3 spans 15 amino acids. Germline values: CDR1 SGHRS, CDR2 YFSETQ. DNA for the CDR3: TGCGCCAGCAGCTTGGAGGACGGGTTAGCCTACGAGCAGTACTTC. Translation: CASSLEDGLAYEQYF.

This clonotype turned up a few times. The chain employs TRBV4-3 and TRBJ1-1; D gene uncertain. Germline loops: CDR1 LGHNA, CDR2 YSLEER. The CDR3 runs to 13 residues. With 5 bases removed from V and 1 base from J, the gap between germline ends came to 8 bases. This CDR3 reads CASSEGSNTEAFF. The CDR3 nucleotides read TGCGCCAGCAGCGAGGGCTCGAACACTGAAGCTTTCTTT.

This clonotype was found many times. The genes are TRBV7-9 and TRBJ2-3, with 10 bases aligning to TRBD2. Germline V gene lookup returns CDR1 SEHNR and CDR2 FQNEAQ (reference sequence). CDR3 size: 15 residues. J lost 1 base, V lost 4 bases, and 2 bases had no gene match. The CDR3 region has the DNA TGTGCCAGCAGCTCCACTAGCGGGGGCACAGATACGCAGTATTTT. It yields the protein CASSSTSGGTDTQYF.

V and J are TRBV20-1 and TRBJ2-1, with TRBD2 matching over 7 bases. V dropped 6 bases and J dropped 9; count of bases not matched to a gene: 5. CDR3 length: 11 residues. Germline loops: CDR1 DFQATT, CDR2 SNEGSKA (reference sequence). CDR3: CSAGGLVEQFF. The CDR3 region has the DNA TGCAGTGCGGGGGGGTTGGTTGAGCAGTTCTTC.

The gene calls are TRBV29-1 and TRBJ2-5; a weak D match, TRBD2 (6 bases). The J call is uncertain, as TRBJ2-7 better fits the DNA end. Germline V gene sequence: CDR1 SQVTM, CDR2 ANQGSEA. There are 13 residues in the CDR3. The DNA of the CDR3 is TGCAGCGTTCTTTATCCAGGGAGGAGCGAGCAGTACTTC. This encodes CSVLYPGRSEQYF.

The sample holds many counts of this clonotype. The chain couples TRBV6-2 or TRBV6-3 to TRBJ2-4, with D possibly being TRBD1 or TRBD2 (6 bases each). Germline V gives CDR1 MNHEY, CDR2 SVGEGT. This CDR3 has 15 amino acids. The V end lost 6 bases, the J end lost 2 bases, and 14 bases lay between the germline ends. CDR3 region: CASSRGQVSKNIQYF. The CDR3 DNA is TGTGCCAGCAGCCGGGGGCAGGTCTCCAAAAACATTCAGTACTTC.

V is TRBV2 and J is TRBJ2-5, with D perhaps matching TRBD1 or TRBD2 (5 bases each). V was clipped by 4 bases and J by 0 bases, with 12 bases between them. Germline V gene data show CDR1 as SNHLY and CDR2 as FYNNEI. The CDR3 has 15 residues. The CDR3 loop reads CASSATGRNQETQYF. In nucleotides, the CDR3 is TGTGCCAGCAGTGCGACGGGACGGAACCAAGAGACCCAGTACTTC.

This clonotype was seen only a few times. This chain connects TRBV6-6 to TRBJ2-5; D is perhaps TRBD1 (7 bases). This CDR3 has 15 residues. In germline, CDR1 is MNHNY, CDR2 SVGAGI (reference sequence). V was cut by 2 bases and J by 11 bases, with 21 bases left in between. CDR3 loop: CASSYGGTDLVGQYF. The CDR3 DNA is TGTGCCAGCAGTTACGGGGGGACAGATCTAGTCGGGCAGTACTTC.

This clonotype was picked up one time. V is TRBV12-5 and J is TRBJ2-5; 10 bases fit TRBD1. The CDR3 consists of 14 residues. Germline V gene sequence: CDR1 LGHNT, CDR2 FRNRAP. J was trimmed by 4 bases and V by 5 bases; bases with no gene match: 4. CDR3 sequence (DNA): TGTGCTAGTGGTGACGACAGGGGGCTAGAGACCCAGTACTTC. Its translation: CASGDDRGLETQYF.

The rearrangement uses TRBV29-1 and TRBJ2-1; D not certain. Germline lookup yields CDR1 SQVTM and CDR2 ANQGSEA. Trimming removed 3 bases at V and 4 bases at J, with 19 bases between. CDR3 size: 16 residues. Here the CDR3 reads CSVEGAGRRAYNEQFF. CDR3 bases: TGCAGCGTTGAGGGTGCAGGCAGAAGGGCATACAATGAGCAGTTCTTC.

The chain recombines TRBV2 with TRBJ2-3; D possibly corresponds to TRBD2 (7 bases). Between the trimmed V and J ends, which lost 6 bases and 2 bases, there was a span of 21 bases. The germline V gene has CDR1 SNHLY and CDR2 FYNNEI. CDR3 length: 17 amino acids. The DNA of the CDR3 is TGTGCCAGCAGAACCGTGGGGGGGCTTAAAGACACAGATACGCAGTATTTT. Translation gives CASRTVGGLKDTDTQYF.

This clonotype was observed a few times. This rearrangement joins TRBV4-2 to TRBJ1-1; D is unresolved. This CDR3 spans 15 amino acids. Trimming removed 0 bases at V and 0 bases at J, with 8 bases between. The germline CDR1 and CDR2 sequences are LGHNA and YNFKEQ. The CDR3 DNA reads as TGTGCCAGCAGCCAAGAGGTCGGCATGAACACTGAAGCTTTCTTT. It codes for CASSQEVGMNTEAFF.

J is TRBJ1-1 and V is TRBV29-1; 9 bases align to TRBD1. The V gene's germline CDR1 is SQVTM and CDR2 ANQGSEA. Trimming removed 7 bases from V and 2 bases from J; junction bases left unmatched: 5. This CDR3 is built from 13 residues. CDR3 DNA sequence: TGCAGCGCTGGGACAGGGATCAACACTGAAGCTTTCTTT. This codes for CSAGTGINTEAFF.

The chain employs TRBV4-2 and TRBJ2-7, with 7 bases aligning to TRBD2. This CDR3 spans 15 amino acids. Germline CDR1 LGHNA, CDR2 YNFKEQ. Germline trimming cut 0 bases from V and 2 bases from J; bases unmatched to any gene: 4. The CDR3 DNA is TGTGCCAGCAGCCAAGAGAGGGAGGGAGCCTACGAGCAGTACTTC. Its protein is CASSQEREGAYEQYF.

This clonotype has more than one count but fewer than ten. This chain uses TRBV3-1 with TRBJ2-1; TRBD2 is a possible D gene (5 bases). The germline gives CDR1 LGHDT, CDR2 YNNKEL (reference sequence). The CDR3 is 14 amino acids. Trimming pared 0 bases from V and 2 bases from J, leaving 5 bases between. The CDR3 DNA reads as TGTGCCAGCAGCCAAGATAGCGCCTACAATGAGCAGTTCTTC. This codes for CASSQDSAYNEQFF.

The chain joins TRBV10-2 to TRBJ1-6; tentatively, D is TRBD1 (6 bases). Germline CDR1 is WSHSY and CDR2 is SAAADI. There are 13 residues in the CDR3. Trimming took 7 bases from V and 7 from J, leaving 11 bases between them. CDR3 sequence: CASTPGQNSPLHF. Here the CDR3 DNA reads TGCGCCAGCACTCCGGGACAAAATTCACCCCTCCACTTT.

This clonotype has more than one count but fewer than ten. The CDR3 nucleotides read TGCAGCGTTGAACCTTATGGTAGTGGAAATGAGCAGTTCTTC. Translation: CSVEPYGSGNEQFF. This chain uses TRBV29-1 with TRBJ2-5; D is unclear. The J call is doubtful: the DNA matches TRBJ2-1 better. CDR1 is SQVTM, CDR2 ANQGSEA, per germline. This CDR3 contains 14 residues.